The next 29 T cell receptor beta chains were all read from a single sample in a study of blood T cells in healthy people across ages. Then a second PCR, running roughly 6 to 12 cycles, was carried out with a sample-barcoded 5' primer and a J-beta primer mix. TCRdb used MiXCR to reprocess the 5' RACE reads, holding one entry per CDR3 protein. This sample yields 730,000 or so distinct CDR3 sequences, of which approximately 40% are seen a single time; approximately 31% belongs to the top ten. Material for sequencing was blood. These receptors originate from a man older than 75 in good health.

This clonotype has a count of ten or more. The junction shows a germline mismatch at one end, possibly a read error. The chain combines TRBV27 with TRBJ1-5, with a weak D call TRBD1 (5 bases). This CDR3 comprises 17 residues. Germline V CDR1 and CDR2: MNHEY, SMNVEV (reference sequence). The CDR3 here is CASSLSGGFYSNQPQHF. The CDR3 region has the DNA TGTGCCAGCAGTCTATCCGGGGGATTTTATAGCAATCAGCCCCAGCATTTT.

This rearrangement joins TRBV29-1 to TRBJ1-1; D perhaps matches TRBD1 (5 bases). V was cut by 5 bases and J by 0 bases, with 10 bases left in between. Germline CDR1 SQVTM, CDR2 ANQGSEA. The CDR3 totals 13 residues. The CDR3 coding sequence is TGCAGCGTTTATGACAGTTTGAACACTGAAGCTTTCTTT. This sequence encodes CSVYDSLNTEAFF.

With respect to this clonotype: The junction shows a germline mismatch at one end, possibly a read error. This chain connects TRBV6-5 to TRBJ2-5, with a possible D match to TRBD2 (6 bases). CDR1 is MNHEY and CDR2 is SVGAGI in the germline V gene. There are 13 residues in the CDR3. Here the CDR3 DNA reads TGTGCCAACAGTCCCAGGAGGGTACAGACCCAGTACTTC. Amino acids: CANSPRRVQTQYF.

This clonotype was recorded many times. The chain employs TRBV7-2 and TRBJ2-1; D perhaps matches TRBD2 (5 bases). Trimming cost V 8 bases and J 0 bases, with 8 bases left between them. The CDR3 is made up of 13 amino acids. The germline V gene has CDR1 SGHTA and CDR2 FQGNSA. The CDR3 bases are TGTGCCAGCCAACGGGGCTCCTACAATGAGCAGTTCTTC. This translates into CASQRGSYNEQFF.

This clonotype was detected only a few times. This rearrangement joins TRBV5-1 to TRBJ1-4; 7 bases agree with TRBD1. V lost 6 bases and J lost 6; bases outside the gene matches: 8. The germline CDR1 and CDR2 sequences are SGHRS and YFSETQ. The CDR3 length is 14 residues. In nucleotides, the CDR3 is TGCGCCAGCACTTTCCAGGGGGTAGATGAAAAACTGTTTTTT. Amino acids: CASTFQGVDEKLFF.

CDR3 loop: CATSSGADTEAFF. In nucleotides, the CDR3 is TGTGCCACGTCGTCGGGGGCTGACACTGAAGCTTTCTTT. The J gene is TRBJ1-1, the V gene TRBV2; perhaps TRBD1 as D (6 bases). Germline-derived CDR1 and CDR2 are SNHLY and FYNNEI. This CDR3 is 13 amino acids long. V gave up 10 bases and J gave up 3 bases, with 15 bases separating them.

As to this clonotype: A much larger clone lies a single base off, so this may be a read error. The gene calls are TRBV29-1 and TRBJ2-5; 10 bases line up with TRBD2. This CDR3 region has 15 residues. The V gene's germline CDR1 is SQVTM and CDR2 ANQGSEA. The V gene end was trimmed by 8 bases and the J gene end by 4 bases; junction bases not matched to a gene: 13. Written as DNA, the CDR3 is TGCAGCATTGGAGCCAGCGGGGGGGCCTCAGAGACCCAGTACTTC. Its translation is CSIGASGGASETQYF.

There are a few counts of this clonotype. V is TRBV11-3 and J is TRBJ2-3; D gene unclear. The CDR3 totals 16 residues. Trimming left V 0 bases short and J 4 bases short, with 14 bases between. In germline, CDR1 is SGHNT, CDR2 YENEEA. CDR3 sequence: CASSLDRHPNADTQYF. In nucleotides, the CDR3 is TGTGCCAGCAGCTTAGATCGGCACCCGAACGCAGATACGCAGTATTTT.

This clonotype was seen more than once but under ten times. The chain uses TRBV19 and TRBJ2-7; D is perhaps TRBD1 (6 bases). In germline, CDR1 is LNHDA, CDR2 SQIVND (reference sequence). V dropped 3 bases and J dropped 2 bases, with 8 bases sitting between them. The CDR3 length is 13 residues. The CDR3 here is CASSIAGAYEQYF. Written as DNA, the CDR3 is TGTGCCAGTAGTATTGCAGGGGCCTACGAGCAGTACTTC. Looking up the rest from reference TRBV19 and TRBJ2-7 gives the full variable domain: DGGITQSPKYLFRKEGQNVTLSCEQNLNHDAMYWYRQDPGQGLRLIYYSQIVNDFQKGDIAEGYSVSREKKESFPLTVTSAQKNPTAFYLCASSIAGAYEQYFGPGTRLTVT.

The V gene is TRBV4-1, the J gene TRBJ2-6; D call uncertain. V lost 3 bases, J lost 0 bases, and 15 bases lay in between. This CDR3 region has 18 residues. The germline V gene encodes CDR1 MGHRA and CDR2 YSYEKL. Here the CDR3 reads CASSQKEVQSSGANVLTF. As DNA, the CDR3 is TGCGCCAGCAGCCAGAAAGAAGTCCAGAGCTCTGGGGCCAACGTCCTGACTTTC.

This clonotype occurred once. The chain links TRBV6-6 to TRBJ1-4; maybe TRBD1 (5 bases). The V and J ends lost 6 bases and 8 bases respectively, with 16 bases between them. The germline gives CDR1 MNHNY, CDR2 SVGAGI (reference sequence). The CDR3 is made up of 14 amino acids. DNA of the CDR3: TGTGCCAGCAGGATCTACGGGACGGTGGAAAAACTGTTTTTT. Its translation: CASRIYGTVEKLFF.

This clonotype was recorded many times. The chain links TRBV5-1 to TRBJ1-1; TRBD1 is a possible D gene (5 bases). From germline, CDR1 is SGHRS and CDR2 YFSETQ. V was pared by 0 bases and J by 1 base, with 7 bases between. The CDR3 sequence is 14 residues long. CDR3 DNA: TGCGCCAGCAGCTTGGGACAGACGAACACTGAAGCTTTCTTT. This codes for CASSLGQTNTEAFF.

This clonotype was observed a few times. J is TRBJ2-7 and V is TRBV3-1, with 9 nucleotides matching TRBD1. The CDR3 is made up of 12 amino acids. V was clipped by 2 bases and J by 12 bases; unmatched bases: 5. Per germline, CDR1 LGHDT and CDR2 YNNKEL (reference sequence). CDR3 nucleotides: TGTGCCAGCAGCCAATCGGGACAGGGACCGTACTTC. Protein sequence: CASSQSGQGPYF.

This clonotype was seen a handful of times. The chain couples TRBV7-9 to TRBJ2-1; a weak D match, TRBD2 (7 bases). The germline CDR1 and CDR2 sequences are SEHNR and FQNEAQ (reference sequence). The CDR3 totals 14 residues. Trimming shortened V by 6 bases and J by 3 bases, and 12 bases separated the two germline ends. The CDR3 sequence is CASSRGRDYNEQFF. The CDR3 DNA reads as TGTGCCAGCAGTAGGGGGAGGGACTACAATGAGCAGTTCTTC.

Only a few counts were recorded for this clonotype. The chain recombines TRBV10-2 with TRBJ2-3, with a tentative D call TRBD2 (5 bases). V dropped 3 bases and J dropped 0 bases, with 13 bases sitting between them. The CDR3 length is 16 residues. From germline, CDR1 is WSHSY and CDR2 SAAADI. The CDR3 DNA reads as TGCGCCAGCAGTGATTGGGAGCCGAAAAGCACAGATACGCAGTATTTT. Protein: CASSDWEPKSTDTQYF.

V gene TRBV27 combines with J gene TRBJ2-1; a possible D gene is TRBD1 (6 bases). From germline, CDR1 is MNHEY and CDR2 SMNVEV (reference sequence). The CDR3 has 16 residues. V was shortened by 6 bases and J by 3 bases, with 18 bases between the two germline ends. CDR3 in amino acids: CASSSLRTANYNEQFF. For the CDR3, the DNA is TGTGCCAGCAGCTCCCTACGGACAGCAAACTACAATGAGCAGTTCTTC.

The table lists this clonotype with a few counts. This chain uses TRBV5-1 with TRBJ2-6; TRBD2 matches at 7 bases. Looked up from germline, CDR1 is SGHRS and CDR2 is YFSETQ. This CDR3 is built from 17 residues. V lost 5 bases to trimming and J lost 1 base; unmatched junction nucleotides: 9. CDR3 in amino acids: CASSRQSGESGANVLTF. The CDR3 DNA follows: TGCGCCAGCAGTCGTCAGAGCGGGGAATCTGGGGCCAACGTCCTGACTTTC.

The CDR3 nucleotides read TGTGCCAGCAGAAATACTCCGGGACAGATTATGAACACTGAAGCTTTCTTT. It encodes CASRNTPGQIMNTEAFF. This chain links TRBV7-2 with TRBJ1-1; 7 positions match TRBD1. The junction had 13 bases not matched to a gene; V was cut back by 6 bases and J by 0 bases. The CDR3 length is 17 residues. Germline assignment: CDR1 SGHTA and CDR2 FQGNSA.

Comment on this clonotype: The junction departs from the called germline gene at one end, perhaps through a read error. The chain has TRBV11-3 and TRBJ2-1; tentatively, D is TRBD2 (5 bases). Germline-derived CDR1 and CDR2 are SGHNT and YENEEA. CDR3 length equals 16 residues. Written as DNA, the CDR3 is TGCGCCAGCAGCCTCTCTAGCCTCCGATCCTACAATGAGCAGTTCTTC. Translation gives CASSLSSLRSYNEQFF.

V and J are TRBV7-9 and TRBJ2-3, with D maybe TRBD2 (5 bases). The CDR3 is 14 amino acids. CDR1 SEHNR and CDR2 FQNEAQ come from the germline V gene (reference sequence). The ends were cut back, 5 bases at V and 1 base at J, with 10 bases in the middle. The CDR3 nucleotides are TGTGCCAGCAGCCGACTAACGGGCACAGATACGCAGTATTTT. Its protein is CASSRLTGTDTQYF.

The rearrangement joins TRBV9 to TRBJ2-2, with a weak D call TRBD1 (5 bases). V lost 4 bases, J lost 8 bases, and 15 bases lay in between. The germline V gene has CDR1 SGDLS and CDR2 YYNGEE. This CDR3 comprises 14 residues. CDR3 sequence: CASSSQASGGELFF. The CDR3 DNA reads TGTGCCAGCAGCTCACAGGCTTCTGGAGGGGAGCTGTTTTTT.

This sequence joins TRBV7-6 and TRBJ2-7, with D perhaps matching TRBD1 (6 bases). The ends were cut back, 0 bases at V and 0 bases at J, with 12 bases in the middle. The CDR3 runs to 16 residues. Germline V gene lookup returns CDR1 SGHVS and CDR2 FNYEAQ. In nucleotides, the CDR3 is TGTGCCAGCAGCTTAGCTAATGGACAGTTCTCCTACGAGCAGTACTTC. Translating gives CASSLANGQFSYEQYF.

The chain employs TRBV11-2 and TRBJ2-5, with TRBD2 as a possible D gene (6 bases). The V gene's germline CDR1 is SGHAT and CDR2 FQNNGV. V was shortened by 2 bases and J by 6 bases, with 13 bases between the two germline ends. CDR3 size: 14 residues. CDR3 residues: CASSLRRGLQTQYF. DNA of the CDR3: TGTGCCAGCAGCTTACGGCGGGGCCTTCAGACCCAGTACTTC.

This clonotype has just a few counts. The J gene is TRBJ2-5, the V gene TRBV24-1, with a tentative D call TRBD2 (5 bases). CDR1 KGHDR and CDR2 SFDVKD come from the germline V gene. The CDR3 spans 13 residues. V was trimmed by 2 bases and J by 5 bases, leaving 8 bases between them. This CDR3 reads CATSDYGDETQYF. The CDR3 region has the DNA TGTGCCACCAGTGATTACGGGGATGAGACCCAGTACTTC.

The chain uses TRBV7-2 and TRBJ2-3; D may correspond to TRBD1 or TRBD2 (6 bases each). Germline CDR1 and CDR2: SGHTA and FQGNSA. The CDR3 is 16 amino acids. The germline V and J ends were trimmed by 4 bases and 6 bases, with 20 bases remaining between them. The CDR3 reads CASSSQSRGLFDTQYF. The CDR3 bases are TGTGCCAGCAGCTCCCAGAGCAGGGGACTTTTCGATACGCAGTATTTT. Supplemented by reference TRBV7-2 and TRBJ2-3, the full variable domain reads GAGVSQSPSNKVTEKGKDVELRCDPISGHTALYWYRQSLGQGLEFLIYFQGNSAPDKSGLPSDRFSAERTGGSVSTLTIQRTQQEDSAVYLCASSSQSRGLFDTQYFGPGTRLTVL.

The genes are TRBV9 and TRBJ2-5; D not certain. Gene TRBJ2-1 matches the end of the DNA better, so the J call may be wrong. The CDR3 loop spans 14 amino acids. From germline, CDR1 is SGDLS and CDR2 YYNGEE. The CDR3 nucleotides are TGTGCCAGCAGCGTAGTGGCAGACCAAGAGACCCAGTTCTTC. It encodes CASSVVADQETQFF.

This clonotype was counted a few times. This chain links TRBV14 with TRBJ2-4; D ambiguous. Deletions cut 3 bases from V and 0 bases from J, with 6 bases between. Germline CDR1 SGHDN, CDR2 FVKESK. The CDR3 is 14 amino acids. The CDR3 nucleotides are TGTGCCAGCAGCCAGACGCTAGCCAAAAACATTCAGTACTTC. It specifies CASSQTLAKNIQYF.

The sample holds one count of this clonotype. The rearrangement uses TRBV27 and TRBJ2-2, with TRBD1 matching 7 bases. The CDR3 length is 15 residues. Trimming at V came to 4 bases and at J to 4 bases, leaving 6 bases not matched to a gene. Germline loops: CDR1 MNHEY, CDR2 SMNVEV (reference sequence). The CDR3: CASSSPGQTTGELFF. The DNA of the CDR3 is TGTGCCAGCAGTTCACCGGGACAGACCACCGGGGAGCTGTTTTTT.

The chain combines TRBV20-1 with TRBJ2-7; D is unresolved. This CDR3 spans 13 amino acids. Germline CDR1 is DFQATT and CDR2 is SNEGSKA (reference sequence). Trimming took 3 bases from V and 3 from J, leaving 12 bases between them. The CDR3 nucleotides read TGCAGTGCTAGCGCGTTGGGGTTCTACGAGCAGTACTTC. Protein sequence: CSASALGFYEQYF.